The rows below give T cell receptor beta chains drawn from one sample of a study of T cells in pancreatic ductal adenocarcinoma. Method: immunoSEQ multiplex PCR; TCRdb's copy keeps in-frame clones and lacks some. The repertoire consists of some 9,400 clones, with 67% occurring once and the leading ten covering more than 25%. The sample was pancreatic tumor tissue. These TCRs come from a human donor with pancreatic ductal adenocarcinoma. Each CDR3 is given with its conserved first and last residue. Fields, in order: D gene, clone size, J gene, V gene, CDR3 protein, CDR3 DNA. The D gene is left open where the match is weak. A row's size may be missing; if present it is once, few, many or a size class.

D: TRBD1
size: once
J: TRBJ2-7
V: TRBV7-3
CDR3: CASSSGQGGEQYF
DNA: TGTGCCAGCAGCTCAGGACAGGGGGGTGAGCAGTACTTC

D: .
size: few
J: TRBJ1-5
V: TRBV28
CDR3: CASSTSSQPQHF
DNA: TGTGCCAGCAGCACGTCGAGTCAGCCCCAGCATTTT

D: .
size: .
J: TRBJ2-5
V: TRBV29-1
CDR3: CSVGRGMKETQYF
DNA: TGCAGCGTGGGGCGAGGGATGAAAGAGACCCAGTACTTC

D: TRBD2
size: once
J: TRBJ2-1
V: TRBV6-1
CDR3: CASSEGLAGGNEQFF
DNA: TGTGCCAGCAGTGAGGGACTAGCGGGGGGAAATGAGCAGTTCTTC

D: .
size: .
J: TRBJ2-2
V: TRBV9
CDR3: CASSVEGGTGELFF
DNA: TGTGCCAGCAGCGTAGAGGGGGGGACCGGGGAGCTGTTTTTT

D: .
size: .
J: TRBJ2-2
V: TRBV27
CDR3: CASSAYRAGELFF
DNA: TGTGCCAGCAGTGCGTACAGGGCCGGGGAGCTGTTTTTT

D: .
size: .
J: TRBJ2-1
V: TRBV27
CDR3: CASSPQGKGSYNEQFF
DNA: TGTGCCAGCAGTCCTCAGGGTAAGGGGTCCTACAATGAGCAGTTCTTC

D: .
size: .
J: TRBJ1-5
V: TRBV28
CDR3: CASKRGVFNQPQHF
DNA: TGTGCCAGCAAACGGGGGGTGTTCAATCAGCCCCAGCATTTT

D: .
size: .
J: TRBJ1-2
V: TRBV6-5
CDR3: CATSQFYGYTF
DNA: TGTGCCACCTCACAGTTCTATGGCTACACCTTC

D: .
size: .
J: TRBJ2-3
V: TRBV7-9
CDR3: CASTQRDTQYF
DNA: TGTGCCAGCACCCAAAGAGATACGCAGTATTTT

D: .
size: .
J: TRBJ2-5
V: TRBV5-8
CDR3: CASSFLGSREQETQYF
DNA: TGTGCCAGCAGCTTCTTAGGTTCCCGTGAGCAAGAGACCCAGTACTTC

D: TRBD1
size: .
J: TRBJ1-1
V: TRBV5-1
CDR3: CASSPRTGEAFF
DNA: TGCGCCAGCAGCCCTAGGACAGGGGAAGCTTTCTTT